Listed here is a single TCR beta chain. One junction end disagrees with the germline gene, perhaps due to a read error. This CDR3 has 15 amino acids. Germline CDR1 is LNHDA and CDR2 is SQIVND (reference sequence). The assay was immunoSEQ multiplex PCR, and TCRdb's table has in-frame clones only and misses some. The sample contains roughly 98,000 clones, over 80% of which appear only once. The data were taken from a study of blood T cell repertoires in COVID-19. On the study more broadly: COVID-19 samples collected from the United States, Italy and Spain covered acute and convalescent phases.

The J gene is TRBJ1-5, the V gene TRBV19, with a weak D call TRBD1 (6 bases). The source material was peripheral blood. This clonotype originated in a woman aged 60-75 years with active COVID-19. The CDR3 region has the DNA TGTGCCTGTAGGGGGGGACTGGGAGGGGTCCAGCCCCAGCATTTT. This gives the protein CACRGGLGGVQPQHF.